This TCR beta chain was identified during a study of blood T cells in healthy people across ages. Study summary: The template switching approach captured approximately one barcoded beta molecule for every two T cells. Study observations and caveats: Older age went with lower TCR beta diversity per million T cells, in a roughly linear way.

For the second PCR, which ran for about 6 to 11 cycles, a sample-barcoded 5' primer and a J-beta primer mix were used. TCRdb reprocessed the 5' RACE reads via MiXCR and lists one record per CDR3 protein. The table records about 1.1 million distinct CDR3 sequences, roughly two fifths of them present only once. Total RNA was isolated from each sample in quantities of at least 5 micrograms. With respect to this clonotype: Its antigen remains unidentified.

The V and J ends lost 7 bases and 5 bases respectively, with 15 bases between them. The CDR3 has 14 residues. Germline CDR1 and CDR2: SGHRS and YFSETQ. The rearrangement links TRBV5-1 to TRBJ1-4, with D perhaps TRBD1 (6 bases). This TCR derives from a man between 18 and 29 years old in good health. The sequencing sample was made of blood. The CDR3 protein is CASHQGTANEKLFF. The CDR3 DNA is TGCGCCAGCCACCAGGGGACGGCGAATGAAAAACTGTTTTTT.